The source of this T cell receptor beta chain is a study of blood T cell repertoires in COVID-19. Study at large: Samples taken during acute and convalescent COVID-19 were collected in the United States, Italy and Spain. The analysed material was cDNA or gDNA that came from T cells, B-cell-depleted T cells, or PBMCs.

Original processing notes: Reference gene primers were amplified, and this amplification served to estimate nucleated cell counts. The protocol was immunoSEQ multiplex PCR, while the TCRdb copy is restricted to in-frame clones and leaves out a portion. The DNA gave D and trimming, while V, J and clone size come from that table. Among 280,000 or so clones listed, 85% were seen once. Deletions cut 0 bases from V and 2 bases from J, with 11 bases between. Germline lookup yields CDR1 SGHNT and CDR2 YYREEE (reference sequence). CDR3 length: 15 residues. This chain joins TRBV5-4 and TRBJ1-1; D is uncertain. Sample: peripheral blood. The clonotype comes from a human donor in a cohort sampled during active COVID-19. The CDR3 DNA sequence: TGTGCCAGCAGCTTGGCGAGGCAAGTTAACACTGAAGCTTTCTTT. It is translated as CASSLARQVNTEAFF.